The 19 T cell receptor beta chains given below trace back to one sample, sequenced in a study of blood T cell repertoires in COVID-19 (dated by TCRdb to between 2020 and 2021). The protocol used for the library was the immunoSEQ multiplex PCR assay. What TCRdb holds here is the immuneACCESS table cut down to in-frame rearrangements. Part of the clones is not present; checked against another copy, under half of the missing clones reflect an unresolved V gene, and the others are unexplained. The sample table shows 240,000 or so clones, and 88% are seen once. About 1% of the sample rests with the top ten. The sequenced sample was peripheral blood. The source is a middle-aged woman who had recovered from COVID-19.

The chain joins TRBV5-1 to TRBJ2-7; 8 bases are shared with TRBD2. With 5 bases clipped from V and 2 bases from J, the junction kept 15 bases outside the gene matches. Germline V lookup: CDR1 SGHRS, CDR2 YFSETQ. The CDR3 covers 17 residues. The CDR3 DNA is TGCGCCAGCAGGCCCTTAGCGGGACCCCTCAGTCCCTACGAGCAGTACGTC. Protein product: CASRPLAGPLSPYEQYV.

The rearrangement joins TRBV5-4 to TRBJ2-5; tentatively, D is TRBD1 (6 bases). CDR3 length: 13 residues. Germline CDR1 SGHNT, CDR2 YYREEE (reference sequence). Trimming removed 5 bases from V and 4 bases from J, with 12 bases in between. The CDR3 region has the DNA TGTGCCAGCAGACCAACAGGGCGAGAGACCCAGTACTTC. Protein product: CASRPTGRETQYF.

The chain recombines TRBV5-6 with TRBJ2-3; D is uncertain. Trimming took off 0 bases at V and 12 bases at J, with 14 bases between the two ends. Germline V lookup: CDR1 SGHDT, CDR2 YYEEEE. This CDR3 comprises 13 residues. The DNA of the CDR3 is TGTGCCAGCAGCTTGGCCCTGGGCAGCCGACAGTATTTT. Its translation: CASSLALGSRQYF.

The V and J genes are TRBV6-5 and TRBJ1-5; D may be TRBD1 (6 bases). Per germline, CDR1 MNHEY and CDR2 SVGAGI. The V end was cut by 6 bases, the J end by 7 bases, with 13 bases between. This CDR3 has 13 residues. The CDR3 loop is CASSRGGQQPQHF. CDR3 DNA: TGTGCCAGCAGCCGGGGGGGACAACAGCCCCAGCATTTT.

This chain links TRBV12-5 with TRBJ2-3, with TRBD2 matching over 8 bases. This CDR3 spans 14 amino acids. CDR1 and CDR2 from the germline V gene are LGHNT and FRNRAP. V lost 6 bases, J lost 1 base, and 3 bases stayed unmatched. The CDR3: CASGQRERTDTQYF. CDR3 bases: TGTGCTAGTGGACAGCGGGAGCGCACAGATACGCAGTATTTT.

The chain employs TRBV7-2 and TRBJ2-7, with 9 bases lining up with TRBD2. CDR1 SGHTA and CDR2 FQGNSA come from the germline V gene. The CDR3 totals 14 residues. Trimming cost V 4 bases and J 2 bases; bases outside gene matches: 3. For the CDR3, the DNA is TGTGCCAGCAGCTCCCAGCGGGGGGCCTACGAGCAGTACTTC. This translates into CASSSQRGAYEQYF.

This chain uses TRBV23-1 with TRBJ1-5; 10 positions match TRBD1. TRBV23-1 carries the ORF label, with uncertain function. After removal of 4 bases from V and 3 bases from J, the junction contained 9 bases not matched to a gene. The CDR3 spans 17 residues. The CDR3 loop is CASSLNMTGGDNQPQHF. The CDR3 coding sequence is TGCGCCAGCAGTCTAAACATGACAGGGGGCGACAATCAGCCCCAGCATTTT.

The chain couples TRBV9 to TRBJ1-6; D unresolved. CDR3 size: 16 residues. Germline V gene data show CDR1 as SGDLS and CDR2 as YYNGEE. Between the trimmed V and J ends, which lost 0 bases and 0 bases, there was a span of 7 bases. The CDR3 DNA is TGTGCCAGCAGCGTAGAGCGGAGCTCCTATAATTCACCCCTCCACTTT. It is translated as CASSVERSSYNSPLHF.

The sample holds one count of this clone. This chain connects TRBV7-9 to TRBJ2-1; tentative D call: TRBD2 (5 bases). V shed 5 bases and J shed 3 bases, with 11 bases lying between them. Germline loops: CDR1 SEHNR, CDR2 FQNEAQ (reference sequence). This CDR3 is built from 14 residues. The CDR3 bases are TGTGCCAGCAGCACAAGCGGCAACTACAATGAGCAGTTCTTC. Its protein is CASSTSGNYNEQFF.

This chain uses TRBV14 with TRBJ2-1; D is uncertain. V lost 0 bases, J lost 5 bases, and 11 bases lay in between. CDR3 length: 15 residues. Germline values: CDR1 SGHDN, CDR2 FVKESK. CDR3 protein: CASSQDPAGHNEQFF. Here the CDR3 DNA reads TGTGCCAGCAGCCAAGACCCCGCAGGCCACAATGAGCAGTTCTTC.

The V gene is TRBV18, the J gene TRBJ1-2; D gene unclear. The CDR3 loop spans 13 amino acids. Germline V gives CDR1 KGHSH, CDR2 LQKENI. Between the trimmed V and J ends, which lost 1 base and 7 bases, there was a span of 10 bases. CDR3 DNA sequence: TGTGCCAGCTCACCACTGGGAGAAGCTGGCTACACCTTC. The encoded protein is CASSPLGEAGYTF.

The chain couples TRBV19 to TRBJ2-3; the match to TRBD2 covers 10 bases. Germline CDR1 is LNHDA and CDR2 is SQIVND (reference sequence). The CDR3 runs to 15 residues. The V and J ends lost 4 bases and 6 bases, in that order; junction bases with no gene match: 7. The CDR3 here is CASSKKREGRDTQYF. The CDR3 DNA reads as TGTGCCAGTAGTAAAAAGCGGGAGGGCCGCGATACGCAGTATTTT.

V usage is TRBV5-1 and J usage is TRBJ1-1; maybe TRBD1 (6 bases). Germline V gene data show CDR1 as SGHRS and CDR2 as YFSETQ. V shed 0 bases and J shed 6 bases, with 18 bases lying between them. The CDR3 is 16 amino acids. The DNA for the CDR3 is TGCGCCAGCAGCTTGGGAGGGGGTGCGATGTTCTCTGAAGCTTTCTTT. This encodes CASSLGGGAMFSEAFF.

A single count supports this clone. The chain recombines TRBV30 with TRBJ1-2; 11 nucleotides agree with TRBD1. CDR1 and CDR2 (germline): GTSNPN, SVGIG (reference sequence). CDR3 length: 16 amino acids. V dropped 3 bases and J dropped 2; count of bases not matched to a gene: 8. The CDR3 sequence: CAWRVKGQGENYGYTF. The CDR3 DNA follows: TGTGCCTGGAGGGTAAAGGGACAGGGGGAAAACTATGGCTACACCTTC.

This clone has just a few counts. The genes are TRBV30 and TRBJ1-1; D is possibly TRBD1 (6 bases). The CDR3 has 13 amino acids. The germline V and J ends were trimmed by 4 bases and 4 bases, with 13 bases remaining between them. Germline CDR1 is GTSNPN and CDR2 is SVGIG (reference sequence). Written as DNA, the CDR3 is TGTGCCTGGACCCACAGGGTGGGCACTGAAGCTTTCTTT. Translated, it gives CAWTHRVGTEAFF.

This rearrangement joins TRBV19 to TRBJ1-2, with unresolved D. The CDR3 covers 13 residues. Trimming removed 7 bases from V and 8 bases from J, with 17 bases in between. CDR1 and CDR2 (germline): LNHDA, SQIVND (reference sequence). The CDR3 region is CASTTRAPGGYTF. As DNA, the CDR3 is TGTGCCAGTACGACGAGGGCCCCGGGGGGCTACACCTTC.

This chain links TRBV7-6 with TRBJ1-2; 10 positions agree with TRBD1. The J segment lost 6 bases and the V segment lost 5 bases, leaving 9 bases of the junction unmatched. Germline V gene sequence: CDR1 SGHVS, CDR2 FNYEAQ. The CDR3 length is 15 residues. CDR3 amino acids: CASSPQGTGEDGYTF. For the CDR3, the DNA is TGTGCCAGCAGCCCCCAAGGGACAGGGGAAGATGGCTACACCTTC. Full variable domain (outside the CDR3, taken from reference TRBV7-6 and TRBJ1-2): GAGVSQSPRYKVTKRGQDVALRCDPISGHVSLYWYRQALGQGPEFLTYFNYEAQQDKSGLPNDRFSAERPEGSISTLTIQRTEQRDSAMYRCASSPQGTGEDGYTFGSGTRLTVV.

CDR3 in DNA: TGTGCCAGCAGCAAGACAGGGGGCGTCATATATTTT. As protein: CASSKTGGVIYF. The chain carries TRBV5-4 and TRBJ1-3; 10 bases align to TRBD1. Trimming at V came to 4 bases and at J to 12 bases, leaving 4 bases not matched to a gene. This CDR3 is 12 amino acids long. The germline gives CDR1 SGHNT, CDR2 YYREEE (reference sequence).

The CDR3, as DNA: TGTGCCACCGCTTTGCGGGAGGCCGGGGATGAGCAGTTCTTC. Its translation: CATALREAGDEQFF. The V and J genes are TRBV10-3 and TRBJ2-1; 8 nucleotides match TRBD2. The J segment lost 8 bases and the V segment lost 10 bases, leaving 13 bases of the junction unmatched. Germline CDR1 ENHRY, CDR2 SYGVKD. The CDR3 extends over 14 amino acids.